The 26 T cell receptor beta chains below were found in one sample sequenced in a study of shared clonotypes between healthy human individuals. Terminally differentiated effector memory CD45RA+ cells were excluded by CCR7 positive selection of CD45RO-negative cells. This table comes from immunoSEQ multiplex PCR, and its TCRdb copy is limited to in-frame clones, with some not included. The sample records fewer than 1 million clones, around 96% being singletons. Sequenced material: naive CD8+ T cells sorted from blood. The receptors were sampled from a man aged 30 to 39 in good health.

The rearrangement uses TRBV7-7 and TRBJ1-5, with D possibly TRBD1 on 5 matching bases. Trimming took 5 bases from V and 4 from J, leaving 12 bases between them. CDR1 and CDR2 (germline): SSHAT, FNYEAQ (reference sequence). The CDR3 is made up of 14 amino acids. Here the CDR3 reads CASSLRGWNQPQHF. The CDR3 DNA is TGTGCCAGCAGCCTCCGGGGGTGGAATCAGCCCCAGCATTTT.

The gene calls are TRBV7-4 and TRBJ2-7; TRBD2 matches 8 bases. The V gene end was trimmed by 5 bases and the J gene end by 3 bases; junction bases not matched to a gene: 9. This CDR3 contains 15 residues. Germline CDR1 reads SGHVT; CDR2 reads SQSDAQ. CDR3 amino acids: CASSRPGLVVYEQYF. DNA of the CDR3: TGTGCCAGCAGCCGTCCGGGACTAGTAGTCTACGAGCAGTACTTC. Using reference TRBV7-4 and TRBJ2-7 for the parts outside the CDR3, the full variable domain is GAGVSQSPRYKVAKRGRDVALRCDSISGHVTLYWYRQTLGQGSEVLTYSQSDAQRDKSGRPSGRFSAERPERSVSTLKIQRTEQGDSAVYLCASSRPGLVVYEQYFGPGTRLTVT.

This chain joins TRBV7-9 and TRBJ2-1, with TRBD1 identical over 9 bases. J gave up 1 base and V 3 bases, and 7 bases lay outside the gene matches. CDR3 size: 17 residues. CDR1 is SEHNR, CDR2 FQNEAQ, per germline (reference sequence). CDR3 region: CASSFRDRDGSYNEQFF. CDR3 nucleotides: TGTGCCAGCAGCTTCCGGGACAGGGACGGTTCCTACAATGAGCAGTTCTTC.

This rearrangement joins TRBV19 to TRBJ2-7; no firm D call. The CDR3 spans 15 residues. Germline values: CDR1 LNHDA, CDR2 SQIVND (reference sequence). The germline V and J ends were trimmed by 4 bases and 3 bases, with 16 bases remaining between them. CDR3 sequence: CASSTFGPLIYEQYF. DNA for the CDR3: TGTGCCAGTAGTACATTCGGTCCCTTAATCTACGAGCAGTACTTC.

This rearrangement joins TRBV6-5 to TRBJ2-7, with a tentative D call TRBD1 (6 bases). The germline V and J ends were trimmed by 0 bases and 3 bases, with 9 bases remaining between them. In germline, CDR1 is MNHEY, CDR2 SVGAGI. CDR3 length equals 14 residues. The CDR3 spells CASSYSQGIYEQYF. CDR3 DNA sequence: TGTGCCAGCAGTTACTCGCAGGGGATCTACGAGCAGTACTTC.

The CDR3 region is CASTEDRGRSLYEQYF. Here the CDR3 DNA reads TGCGCCAGCACGGAAGACAGGGGGCGATCCCTCTACGAGCAGTACTTC. The chain links TRBV5-1 to TRBJ2-7; 10 positions agree with TRBD1. Germline CDR1 is SGHRS and CDR2 is YFSETQ. After removal of 6 bases from V and 3 bases from J, the junction contained 12 bases not matched to a gene. The CDR3 totals 16 residues.

A single count supports this clone. The V and J genes are TRBV11-2 and TRBJ2-7; D possibly corresponds to TRBD1 (6 bases). This CDR3 region has 15 residues. Trimming took off 2 bases at V and 0 bases at J, with 11 bases between the two ends. Germline V gives CDR1 SGHAT, CDR2 FQNNGV. CDR3 residues: CASSLLGQNSYEQYF. The CDR3 DNA sequence: TGTGCCAGCAGCTTACTAGGACAGAACTCCTACGAGCAGTACTTC.

The chain carries TRBV12-5 and TRBJ1-1; weak D call: TRBD1 (6 bases). The germline V gene encodes CDR1 LGHNT and CDR2 FRNRAP. This CDR3 contains 13 residues. Trimming took off 10 bases at V and 3 bases at J, with 15 bases between the two ends. The CDR3 reads CATRGAEYTEAFF. In nucleotides, the CDR3 is TGTGCTACCAGGGGTGCGGAGTACACTGAAGCTTTCTTT.

V usage is TRBV29-1 and J usage is TRBJ2-1, with a tentative D call TRBD2 (5 bases). The CDR3 runs 13 residues. CDR1 is SQVTM and CDR2 is ANQGSEA in the germline V gene. Trimming cost V 8 bases and J 5 bases, with 16 bases left between them. The CDR3 DNA is TGCAGCCACCTTAGCCGGGATGACAATGAGCAGTTCTTC. Protein sequence: CSHLSRDDNEQFF.

The V gene is TRBV28, the J gene TRBJ2-2, with 9 bases identical to TRBD1. The germline V gene encodes CDR1 MDHEN and CDR2 SYDVKM. V gave up 7 bases and J gave up 4 bases; unmatched junction bases: 7. The CDR3 has 15 amino acids. CDR3 sequence (DNA): TGTGCCAGCAAAAATACAGGGGGCCGCACCGGGGAGCTGTTTTTT. This gives the protein CASKNTGGRTGELFF.

The chain couples TRBV5-1 to TRBJ2-2; no clear D gene. Germline V gene lookup returns CDR1 SGHRS and CDR2 YFSETQ. Trimming left V 1 base short and J 1 base short, with 5 bases between. This CDR3 spans 14 amino acids. CDR3 loop: CASSLYRNTGELFF. DNA for the CDR3: TGCGCCAGCAGCTTGTACAGGAACACCGGGGAGCTGTTTTTT.

The chain is built from TRBV30 and TRBJ1-3; weak D call: TRBD1 (6 bases). CDR1 and CDR2 from the germline V gene are GTSNPN and SVGIG (reference sequence). The CDR3 runs to 16 residues. Trimming took off 0 bases at V and 7 bases at J, with 19 bases between the two ends. CDR3 region: CAWSVPRQEAWNTIYF. In nucleotides, the CDR3 is TGTGCCTGGAGTGTACCCCGACAGGAGGCCTGGAACACCATATATTTT.

The CDR3, as DNA: TGTGCCAGTAGCTGGGGACTAGTGGGATACGAGCAGTACTTC. Amino acid sequence: CASSWGLVGYEQYF. This chain uses TRBV19 with TRBJ2-7, with TRBD2 matching over 8 bases. The CDR3 contains 14 residues. Looked up from germline, CDR1 is LNHDA and CDR2 is SQIVND (reference sequence). The V and J ends lost 6 bases and 4 bases, in that order; junction bases with no gene match: 8.

The chain carries TRBV5-1 and TRBJ2-1; 7 positions agree with TRBD2. The trim removed 4 bases at V and 6 bases at J, leaving 7 bases unmatched. Germline CDR1 SGHRS, CDR2 YFSETQ. The CDR3 spans 14 residues. This CDR3 reads CASSTVGRGNEQFF. The DNA for the CDR3 is TGCGCCAGCAGCACCGTTGGGAGGGGCAATGAGCAGTTCTTC. The complete variable domain, with remaining parts taken from reference TRBV5-1 and TRBJ2-1, reads KAGVTQTPRYLIKTRGQQVTLSCSPISGHRSVSWYQQTPGQGLQFLFEYFSETQRNKGNFPGRFSGRQFSNSRSEMNVSTLELGDSALYLCASSTVGRGNEQFFGPGTRLTVL.

V usage is TRBV27 and J usage is TRBJ2-7; D call uncertain. In germline, CDR1 is MNHEY, CDR2 SMNVEV (reference sequence). The CDR3 is 16 residues long. V was pared by 2 bases and J by 7 bases, with 21 bases between. CDR3 in DNA: TGTGCCAGCAGTTTACTCCGGAGCTCGAGCAAAGATGAGCAGTACTTC. The encoded protein is CASSLLRSSSKDEQYF.

The chain carries TRBV19 and TRBJ1-1, with unresolved D. This CDR3 spans 11 amino acids. V lost 1 base and J lost 9, with 6 bases in between. In germline, CDR1 is LNHDA, CDR2 SQIVND (reference sequence). The CDR3 here is CASSIGLQAFF. CDR3 nucleotides: TGTGCCAGTAGTATAGGGTTACAAGCTTTCTTT.

The chain's CDR3 is CATRRGSSYEQYF. As DNA, the CDR3 is TGTGCCACCAGGAGGGGCAGCTCCTACGAGCAGTACTTC. The V call is TRBV11-2, the J call TRBJ2-7; D is possibly TRBD2 (6 bases). The ends were cut back, 10 bases at V and 0 bases at J, with 13 bases in the middle. Germline lookup yields CDR1 SGHAT and CDR2 FQNNGV. The CDR3 sequence is 13 residues long.

V is TRBV15 and J is TRBJ2-1; maybe TRBD2 (5 bases). CDR1 and CDR2 from the germline V gene are LNHNV and YYDKDF (reference sequence). The CDR3 extends over 13 amino acids. Trimming shortened V by 5 bases and J by 9 bases, and 14 bases separated the two germline ends. The chain's CDR3 is CATSSAGGFEQFF. In DNA, the CDR3 is TGTGCCACCAGCTCAGCCGGAGGTTTTGAGCAGTTCTTC. The variable domain in full, with the rest retrieved from reference TRBV15 and TRBJ2-1, is DAMVIQNPRYQVTQFGKPVTLSCSQTLNHNVMYWYQQKSSQAPKLLFHYYDKDFNNEADTPDNFQSRRPNTSFCFLDIRSPGLGDTAMYLCATSSAGGFEQFFGPGTRLTVL.

The V gene is TRBV10-3, the J gene TRBJ2-1, with TRBD1 matching over 7 bases. This CDR3 contains 16 residues. Germline-derived CDR1 and CDR2 are ENHRY and SYGVKD. The J segment lost 0 bases and the V segment lost 2 bases, leaving 4 bases of the junction unmatched. The CDR3 here is CAISEPDRSSYNEQFF. The CDR3 nucleotides are TGTGCCATCAGTGAGCCGGACAGGAGCTCCTACAATGAGCAGTTCTTC.

The chain uses TRBV2 and TRBJ1-2; the D gene is possibly TRBD1 (5 bases). V lost 8 bases to trimming and J lost 2 bases, with 21 bases between them. Germline CDR1 SNHLY, CDR2 FYNNEI. This CDR3 region has 16 residues. The CDR3 DNA reads as TGTGCCAGCGGAGGACCCCTCAAAGGGGCAAACTATGGCTACACCTTC. Encoded protein: CASGGPLKGANYGYTF.

In this sample, this clone turned up once. V is TRBV27 and J is TRBJ2-7; D may be TRBD2 (6 bases). This CDR3 region has 13 residues. The V end was cut by 4 bases, the J end by 2 bases, with 9 bases between. From germline, CDR1 is MNHEY and CDR2 SMNVEV (reference sequence). The CDR3 coding sequence is TGTGCCAGCAGTTACGGGAGCACCTACGAGCAGTACTTC. Amino acid sequence: CASSYGSTYEQYF.

V and J are TRBV4-3 and TRBJ2-7; 9 bases are shared with TRBD2. CDR1 and CDR2 (germline): LGHNA, YSLEER. After removal of 0 bases from V and 0 bases from J, the junction contained 3 bases not matched to a gene. CDR3 length equals 16 residues. The CDR3 spells CASSQDNSGSSYEQYF. As DNA, the CDR3 is TGCGCCAGCAGCCAAGATAATAGCGGGAGCTCCTACGAGCAGTACTTC.

The chain is built from TRBV27 and TRBJ1-3; 7 bases are a match to TRBD1. Trimming cost V 8 bases and J 3 bases; bases outside gene matches: 10. Germline CDR1 MNHEY, CDR2 SMNVEV (reference sequence). The CDR3 covers 15 residues. The DNA of the CDR3 is TGTGCCAGCTCCCTTTTGGCAGGGGGTGGAAACACCATATATTTT. It specifies CASSLLAGGGNTIYF.

Details on this clone: The sample carries other DNA sequences with the same CDR3. This chain links TRBV27 with TRBJ2-7; tentatively, D is TRBD2 (5 bases). The CDR3 is 15 amino acids. Looked up from germline, CDR1 is MNHEY and CDR2 is SMNVEV (reference sequence). Deletions cut 4 bases from V and 3 bases from J, with 16 bases between. As DNA, the CDR3 is TGTGCCAGCAGTTCCCTAGCTGGAGAGCTCTACGAGCAGTACTTC. It codes for CASSSLAGELYEQYF.

The CDR3 sequence is CASSLDAETQYF. CDR3 DNA sequence: TGTGCCAGCAGCTTAGATGCGGAGACCCAGTACTTC. The chain joins TRBV11-1 to TRBJ2-5; D ambiguous. Trimming took off 1 base at V and 5 bases at J, with 5 bases between the two ends. Germline values: CDR1 SGHAT, CDR2 FQDESV (reference sequence). The CDR3 length is 12 residues.

V and J are TRBV11-3 and TRBJ2-1, with TRBD2 matching over 14 bases. The CDR3 has 16 residues. V was clipped by 1 base and J by 6 bases; unmatched bases: 2. Germline loops: CDR1 SGHNT, CDR2 YENEEA. In nucleotides, the CDR3 is TGTGCCAGCAGCTTAGGGGGGACTAGCGGGAGCAATGAGCAGTTCTTC. It yields the protein CASSLGGTSGSNEQFF.